This TCR beta chain was identified during a study of cytomegalovirus exposure and HLA in healthy donors. Study-level findings and limits: When analyzed later, a missense DCLRE1C variant was found to be linked to TCR beta V- and J-gene trimming.

To note about this clone: Its matching antigen is unknown.

Germline V lookup: CDR1 MDHEN, CDR2 SYDVKM. V was pared by 3 bases and J by 2 bases, with 10 bases between. CDR3 length equals 14 residues. The PCR ran on 60 Vbeta and 13 Jbeta primers. Produced via immunoSEQ multiplex PCR; TCRdb's table is partial and in-frame only. The top ten clones hold about 1.7% of a sample with about 120,000 clones, about 81% of them seen once. This receptor was taken from a man aged 35-49 years in good health and CMV-seronegative. The sequencing sample was made of PBMCs. The chain links TRBV28 to TRBJ2-5; D call uncertain. The CDR3 here is CASSFTSVQETQYF. Written as DNA, the CDR3 is TGTGCCAGCAGTTTTACGAGTGTTCAAGAGACCCAGTACTTC.